What follows describes a single T cell receptor (beta chain). Membership in each cohort depended on participant-reported clinical history. Original handling: For nucleated cells, counts were estimated from reference gene primer amplification. Clones were read by immunoSEQ multiplex PCR, and TCRdb kept only the in-frame ones, dropping some. V and J calls and clone size are those listed in that table; D and trimming were worked out from the DNA. The sample lists fewer than 300,000 clones; approximately 91% were seen once. The data were obtained in a study of blood T cell repertoires in COVID-19. The CDR3 runs 13 residues. Germline V gene sequence: CDR1 SNHLY, CDR2 FYNNEI. Trimming left V 11 bases short and J 2 bases short, with 13 bases between.

The specimen sequenced was PBMCs or T cells enriched from blood (not recorded which). The origin of this receptor is a woman in her thirties or forties with acute COVID-19. V and J are TRBV2 and TRBJ1-3; possible D gene TRBD1, 6 bases. The CDR3 sequence: CASTGWAGNTIYF. CDR3 nucleotide sequence: TGTGCCTCTACAGGGTGGGCTGGAAACACCATATATTTT. The full variable domain, with the rest looked up from reference TRBV2 and TRBJ1-3, is EPEVTQTPSHQVTQMGQEVILRCVPISNHLYFYWYRQILGQKVEFLVSFYNNEISEKSEIFDDQFSVERPDGSNFTLKIRSTKLEDSAMYFCASTGWAGNTIYFGEGSWLTVV.